Below are 26 T cell receptor beta chains sequenced from a single sample in a study of blood T cells in healthy people across ages. A second PCR, run for roughly 7 to 11 cycles, used a sample-barcoded 5' primer plus a J-beta primer mix. TCRdb passed the 5' RACE reads through MiXCR, listing each CDR3 protein once. The profile shows 910,000 or so distinct CDR3 sequences, approximately 50% of them singletons. The sample taken for sequencing was blood. The receptors originated from a woman aged 55-69 years in good health.

The rearrangement joins TRBV6-5 to TRBJ2-7; 8 nucleotides match TRBD1. With 2 bases clipped from V and 1 base from J, the junction kept 10 bases outside the gene matches. In germline, CDR1 is MNHEY, CDR2 SVGAGI. CDR3 size: 17 residues. The DNA of the CDR3 is TGTGCCAGCAGTTACCAACAGGGTACAGGGGGGTCCTACGAGCAGTACTTC. Residues: CASSYQQGTGGSYEQYF.

The V gene is TRBV15, the J gene TRBJ2-6; D perhaps matches TRBD2 (7 bases). Trimming took 5 bases from V and 1 from J, leaving 18 bases between them. CDR1 and CDR2 (germline): LNHNV, YYDKDF (reference sequence). This CDR3 spans 18 amino acids. DNA of the CDR3: TGTGCCACCAGCCTAGCGGTGGGGGCGCGGTCTGGGGCCAACGTCCTGACTTTC. Translation: CATSLAVGARSGANVLTF.

This clonotype was seen only a few times. The chain couples TRBV14 to TRBJ2-5, with TRBD2 matching over 7 bases. Germline-derived CDR1 and CDR2 are SGHDN and FVKESK. The CDR3 loop spans 15 amino acids. The V gene end was trimmed by 0 bases and the J gene end by 7 bases; junction bases not matched to a gene: 8. The CDR3 protein is CASSQDLAAQRTQYF. CDR3 DNA: TGTGCCAGCAGCCAAGATCTAGCGGCACAAAGGACCCAGTACTTC.

The rearrangement joins TRBV30 to TRBJ1-3; D uncertain. The CDR3 consists of 12 residues. Germline CDR1 is GTSNPN and CDR2 is SVGIG (reference sequence). Trimming removed 1 base from V and 9 bases from J, with 10 bases in between. The CDR3 is CAWSGGVSTIYF. DNA for the CDR3: TGTGCCTGGAGTGGAGGCGTGTCCACCATATATTTT. The full variable domain, in which reference TRBV30 and TRBJ1-3 provide the parts outside the CDR3, is SQTIHQWPATLVQPVGSPLSLECTVEGTSNPNLYWYRQAAGRGLQLLFYSVGIGQISSEVPQNLSASRPQDRQFILSSKKLLLSDSGFYLCAWSGGVSTIYFGEGSWLTVV.

This clonotype came up once. This sequence joins TRBV25-1 and TRBJ2-1, with D hard to call. Germline-derived CDR1 and CDR2 are MGHDK and SYGVNS. The CDR3 is 12 residues long. With 1 base removed from V and 8 bases from J, the gap between germline ends came to 6 bases. The CDR3 spells CASSELSYEQFF. The CDR3 DNA reads TGTGCCAGCAGTGAATTGAGCTATGAGCAGTTCTTC.

As concerns this clonotype: A junction end diverges from the germline sequence, so it may reflect a read error. This chain joins TRBV4-1 and TRBJ2-1; 11 bases map to TRBD2. There are 19 residues in the CDR3. CDR1 is MGHRA and CDR2 is YSYEKL in the germline V gene. The CDR3, as DNA: TGCGCCAGCAGCCACCCATTCGCGGCTAGCGGGAGGCTCTACAACGAGCAGTTCTTC. This translates into CASSHPFAASGRLYNEQFF.

The V call is TRBV4-2, the J call TRBJ2-3, with TRBD2 matching over 15 bases. The length of the CDR3 is 16 residues. The V segment lost 0 bases and the J segment 6 bases; nucleotides outside the gene matches: 1. Germline CDR1 reads LGHNA; CDR2 reads YNFKEQ. The CDR3 DNA reads TGTGCCAGCAGCCAAGATGGGACTAGCGGGGGGGATACGCAGTATTTT. Protein: CASSQDGTSGGDTQYF.

This clonotype was seen a handful of times. J is TRBJ2-3 and V is TRBV29-1; TRBD1 matches at 12 bases. The V and J ends lost 4 bases and 5 bases, in that order; junction bases with no gene match: 4. Germline V gene data show CDR1 as SQVTM and CDR2 as ANQGSEA. This CDR3 spans 14 amino acids. CDR3 loop: CSVGDRGLGDTQYF. CDR3 bases: TGCAGCGTTGGGGACAGGGGGCTGGGAGATACGCAGTATTTT.

This rearrangement joins TRBV15 to TRBJ2-4; a weak D match, TRBD2 (6 bases). This CDR3 is 19 amino acids long. The germline gives CDR1 LNHNV, CDR2 YYDKDF (reference sequence). The germline V and J ends were trimmed by 1 base and 2 bases, with 21 bases remaining between them. This chain's CDR3 is CATSRGGRYAVAPKNIQYF. CDR3 bases: TGTGCCACCAGCAGAGGTGGGAGGTACGCAGTCGCCCCCAAAAACATTCAGTACTTC.

The chain has TRBV5-1 and TRBJ2-4; the D gene is possibly TRBD2 (5 bases). The J call may be mistaken, given a closer DNA end match to TRBJ2-7. Looked up from germline, CDR1 is SGHRS and CDR2 is YFSETQ. This CDR3 comprises 13 residues. DNA for the CDR3: TGCGCCAGCAGCCCCTACGGGAATGACGAGCAGTACTTC. Protein sequence: CASSPYGNDEQYF.

This chain connects TRBV6-2 or TRBV6-3 to TRBJ2-5; 13 bases match TRBD2. After removal of 7 bases from V and 11 bases from J, the junction contained 13 bases not matched to a gene. The CDR3 consists of 15 residues. The V gene's germline CDR1 is MNHEY and CDR2 SVGEGT. The chain's CDR3 is CASTNPTSGRYEQYF. The CDR3 DNA follows: TGTGCCAGCACCAACCCGACTAGCGGGAGGTATGAGCAGTACTTC.

CDR3 region: CASSPPGGAPFF. The DNA for the CDR3 is TGTGCCAGCAGCCCGCCGGGGGGCGCCCCGTTCTTC. The gene calls are TRBV7-9 and TRBJ2-1, with D possibly being TRBD2 (7 bases). The CDR3 loop spans 12 amino acids. The V end was cut by 5 bases, the J end by 15 bases, with 17 bases between. Germline-derived CDR1 and CDR2 are SEHNR and FQNEAQ (reference sequence).

The CDR3 DNA reads as TGTGCCAGCAGGGCCGGAGGGGCCGAGACCCAGTACTTC. Amino acid sequence: CASRAGGAETQYF. The V call is TRBV7-9, the J call TRBJ2-5, with a weak D call TRBD2 (6 bases). Germline V gene data show CDR1 as SEHNR and CDR2 as FQNEAQ (reference sequence). The CDR3 spans 13 residues. V was clipped by 6 bases and J by 5 bases, with 13 bases between them.

This clonotype was picked up a small number of times. The V gene is TRBV9, the J gene TRBJ1-1; the D is unclear. Per the germline V gene, CDR1 is SGDLS and CDR2 is YYNGEE. This CDR3 is built from 14 residues. The V end lost 1 base, the J end lost 3 bases, and 10 bases lay between the germline ends. The DNA of the CDR3 is TGTGCCAGCAGCGTACTGACGGATTACACTGAAGCTTTCTTT. Translated, it gives CASSVLTDYTEAFF.

This clonotype showed up just a few times. This chain links TRBV4-2 with TRBJ2-7; D uncertain. V shed 3 bases and J shed 0 bases, with 15 bases lying between them. The length of the CDR3 is 16 residues. Germline assignment: CDR1 LGHNA and CDR2 YNFKEQ. The CDR3 sequence: CASSQRSRSSSYEQYF. In DNA, the CDR3 is TGTGCCAGCAGCCAGCGGTCCCGTAGTTCCTCCTACGAGCAGTACTTC.

The chain carries TRBV12-3 or TRBV12-4 and TRBJ2-1, with D possibly called TRBD1 or TRBD2 (5 bases each). With the DNA end fitting TRBJ2-7 better, the J assignment may be wrong. This CDR3 spans 14 amino acids. CDR3 nucleotide sequence: TGTGCCAGCAGTCCGGGACGAAATTACAATGAGCAGTACTTC. Its protein product is CASSPGRNYNEQYF.

This rearrangement joins TRBV20-1 to TRBJ1-5; possible D gene TRBD1, 6 bases. The V end lost 4 bases, the J end lost 7 bases, and 17 bases lay between the germline ends. CDR1 and CDR2 from the germline V gene are DFQATT and SNEGSKA (reference sequence). The length of the CDR3 is 14 residues. The CDR3 DNA follows: TGCAGTGCTATTAGCAGGGGAGTACGACAGCCCCAGCATTTT. Translating gives CSAISRGVRQPQHF.

This clonotype came up a few times. The rearrangement uses TRBV7-2 and TRBJ2-3; D is unresolved. This CDR3 spans 15 amino acids. V lost 2 bases, J lost 8 bases, and 17 bases lay in between. The V gene's germline CDR1 is SGHTA and CDR2 FQGNSA. Here the CDR3 reads CASSLPSYGPGTQYF. In DNA, the CDR3 is TGTGCCAGCAGCTTACCGTCATATGGTCCGGGTACGCAGTATTTT.

The chain joins TRBV27 to TRBJ1-1; D unresolved. Between the trimmed V and J ends, which lost 7 bases and 1 base, there was a span of 4 bases. Germline V gene lookup returns CDR1 MNHEY and CDR2 SMNVEV (reference sequence). The CDR3 has 11 residues. As DNA, the CDR3 is TGTGCCAGCATGGGGAACACTGAAGCTTTCTTT. Amino acid sequence: CASMGNTEAFF.

The chain recombines TRBV18 with TRBJ1-2, with 8 bases matching TRBD1. V lost 3 bases, J lost 6 bases, and 3 bases stayed unmatched. The CDR3 runs 13 residues. CDR1 and CDR2 (germline): KGHSH, LQKENI. The CDR3 DNA is TGTGCCAGCTCACCGGACAGGGACGATGGCTACACCTTC. As protein: CASSPDRDDGYTF.

Regarding this clonotype: A much larger clone lies a single base off, so this may be a read error. V and J are TRBV7-3 and TRBJ2-1; D gene ambiguous. CDR1 and CDR2 (germline): SGHTA, FQGTGA. The CDR3 sequence is 16 residues long. The CDR3 reads CANSPGQLSLYNEQFF. The CDR3, as DNA: TGTGCCAACAGCCCCGGTCAGCTTTCCCTCTACAATGAGCAGTTCTTC.

This rearrangement joins TRBV4-3 to TRBJ2-7, with D perhaps matching TRBD1 (6 bases). The J call may not be correct, given that the DNA end is closer to TRBJ2-5. This CDR3 has 16 amino acids. Germline V gene data show CDR1 as LGHNA and CDR2 as YSLEER. CDR3 in amino acids: CASSQDLRGAAETQYF. Written as DNA, the CDR3 is TGCGCCAGCAGCCAAGATCTCAGGGGTGCAGCCGAGACCCAGTACTTC.

A few counts support this clonotype. This chain links TRBV6-2 or TRBV6-3 with TRBJ1-2, with D tentatively TRBD1 (5 bases). There are 16 residues in the CDR3. V was cut by 6 bases and J by 2 bases, with 19 bases left in between. Germline V gene sequence: CDR1 MNHEY, CDR2 SVGEGT. Here the CDR3 reads CASSRNVAGWNYGYTF. CDR3 DNA: TGTGCCAGCAGCCGGAACGTCGCAGGGTGGAACTATGGCTACACCTTC.

The CDR3 here is CASSFGPRSPGQITYEQYF. The CDR3 nucleotides are TGTGCCAGCAGTTTTGGTCCTCGGTCCCCGGGCCAAATCACCTACGAGCAGTACTTC. The V gene is TRBV28, the J gene TRBJ2-7; D not certain. V lost 3 bases to trimming and J lost 2 bases, with 26 bases between them. Germline CDR1 MDHEN, CDR2 SYDVKM. The CDR3 is 19 amino acids.

This clonotype was observed a handful of times. The chain joins TRBV6-4 to TRBJ2-7; TRBD1 matches at 7 bases. J was trimmed by 4 bases and V by 7 bases; bases with no gene match: 13. The germline CDR1 and CDR2 sequences are MRHNA and SNTAGT. The CDR3 is 15 residues long. The DNA of the CDR3 is TGTGCCAGCACTAACCGCCGGGACAGAACGTACGAGCAGTACTTC. As protein: CASTNRRDRTYEQYF.

The V and J genes are TRBV6-5 and TRBJ2-3; 13 nucleotides line up with TRBD2. This CDR3 has 16 residues. The J segment lost 2 bases and the V segment lost 6 bases, leaving 5 bases of the junction unmatched. CDR1 is MNHEY and CDR2 is SVGAGI in the germline V gene. CDR3 amino acids: CASRAGLAGVTDTQYF. The CDR3 DNA reads as TGTGCCAGCAGAGCCGGACTAGCGGGAGTCACAGATACGCAGTATTTT.